Shown below are 32 T cell receptor beta chains from a single sample sequenced in a study of technical replicates of blood from a handful of donors. Assay used: immunoSEQ multiplex PCR; TCRdb lists only in-frame clones, some missing. Of just over 80,000 clones listed, about 95% were seen once; the top ten hold 0.38%. Sequencing was done on a sample of T cells isolated from PBMCs. The receptor source for this set is a human donor in good health.

The V call is TRBV19, the J call TRBJ2-5; D is ambiguous. Trimming cost V 4 bases and J 5 bases, with 11 bases left between them. Germline V gives CDR1 LNHDA, CDR2 SQIVND (reference sequence). The CDR3 spans 13 residues. The CDR3 DNA is TGTGCCAGTAGTAGTGGGTTCGGGGAGACCCAGTACTTC. Its protein is CASSSGFGETQYF.

The CDR3 coding sequence is TGTGCCAGCAGTTCAGCGGGAGGGGAAGAGACCCAGTACTTC. Translation: CASSSAGGEETQYF. The genes are TRBV9 and TRBJ2-5; 10 bases map to TRBD2. This CDR3 has 14 residues. V dropped 5 bases and J dropped 3; count of bases not matched to a gene: 4. Germline V gene sequence: CDR1 SGDLS, CDR2 YYNGEE.

The chain recombines TRBV6-5 with TRBJ1-1, with 7 positions matching TRBD1. Per the germline V gene, CDR1 is MNHEY and CDR2 is SVGAGI. V gave up 2 bases and J gave up 5 bases; unmatched junction bases: 2. The CDR3 consists of 13 residues. CDR3 region: CASSYRGPTEAFF. Here the CDR3 DNA reads TGTGCCAGCAGTTACAGGGGGCCAACTGAAGCTTTCTTT.

Regarding this clone: At one of its ends the junction is not consistent with the germline gene, which may arise from a read error. This chain links TRBV7-7 with TRBJ2-2, with 12 bases fitting TRBD2. Germline CDR1 reads SSHAT; CDR2 reads FNYEAQ (reference sequence). The CDR3 has 18 amino acids. The CDR3 reads CASSLRTSGDKNTGELFF. The CDR3 region has the DNA TGTGCTAGCAGCTTAAGGACTAGCGGGGATAAGAACACCGGGGAGCTGTTTTTT.

The rearrangement links TRBV29-1 to TRBJ2-2, with TRBD1 matching over 7 bases. Germline CDR1 is SQVTM and CDR2 is ANQGSEA. This CDR3 spans 14 amino acids. V gave up 7 bases and J gave up 0 bases; unmatched junction bases: 5. Here the CDR3 reads CSGYRGTNTGELFF. Written as DNA, the CDR3 is TGCAGCGGATACAGGGGTACGAACACCGGGGAGCTGTTTTTT.

The CDR3 reads CATTSGSSYNEQFF. DNA for the CDR3: TGTGCCACGACTAGCGGGAGCTCCTACAATGAGCAGTTCTTC. The chain joins TRBV15 to TRBJ2-1; 12 bases fit TRBD2. The germline CDR1 and CDR2 sequences are LNHNV and YYDKDF (reference sequence). After removal of 9 bases from V and 0 bases from J, the junction contained 0 bases not matched to a gene. The CDR3 extends over 14 amino acids.

This clone was detected only once. The genes are TRBV29-1 and TRBJ2-5, with D hard to call. Looked up from germline, CDR1 is SQVTM and CDR2 is ANQGSEA. V lost 6 bases, J lost 1 base, and 6 bases lay in between. CDR3 length: 11 residues. The CDR3 region is CSVYPQETQYF. Written as DNA, the CDR3 is TGCAGCGTCTACCCCCAAGAGACCCAGTACTTC.

This rearrangement joins TRBV5-1 to TRBJ1-5, with D hard to call. Trimming cost V 0 bases and J 0 bases, with 7 bases left between them. The CDR3 has 15 residues. Germline lookup yields CDR1 SGHRS and CDR2 YFSETQ. This CDR3 is CASSLDGHSNQPQHF. The CDR3 nucleotides read TGCGCCAGCAGCTTGGATGGCCATAGCAATCAGCCCCAGCATTTT.

This clone appeared once. CDR3 region: CASSWTGNGNQPQHF. The DNA of the CDR3 is TGTGCCAGCAGCTGGACAGGGAACGGCAATCAGCCCCAGCATTTT. The gene calls are TRBV27 and TRBJ1-5, with 8 bases lining up with TRBD1. V was clipped by 6 bases and J by 2 bases; unmatched bases: 6. CDR1 and CDR2 from the germline V gene are MNHEY and SMNVEV (reference sequence). The CDR3 runs to 15 residues.

This chain uses TRBV25-1 with TRBJ1-5; D ambiguous. The CDR3 has 16 amino acids. Per germline, CDR1 MGHDK and CDR2 SYGVNS. V was pared by 8 bases and J by 0 bases, with 17 bases between. This CDR3 is CASSPGGWNSNQPQHF. The CDR3, as DNA: TGTGCCAGCTCTCCAGGAGGTTGGAATAGCAATCAGCCCCAGCATTTT.

CDR3 in amino acids: CASSQTYGTQAFF. The CDR3 DNA reads TGTGCCAGCAGTCAAACTTACGGGACACAGGCTTTCTTT. The chain has TRBV6-1 and TRBJ1-1; D possibly corresponds to TRBD1 (6 bases). Trimming shortened V by 5 bases and J by 11 bases, and 18 bases separated the two germline ends. The CDR3 contains 13 residues. Per the germline V gene, CDR1 is MNHNS and CDR2 is SASEGT.

The genes are TRBV9 and TRBJ2-1; 11 bases are a match to TRBD2. The V gene end was trimmed by 1 base and the J gene end by 8 bases; junction bases not matched to a gene: 8. Germline V lookup: CDR1 SGDLS, CDR2 YYNGEE. This CDR3 region has 16 residues. This chain's CDR3 is CASSVSLLAGVHEQFF. The CDR3 bases are TGTGCCAGCAGCGTAAGCCTACTAGCGGGAGTCCATGAGCAGTTCTTC.

This rearrangement joins TRBV19 to TRBJ1-2; 7 bases fit TRBD1. Losses at the gene ends were 7 bases for V and 8 bases for J; bases not matched to a gene: 7. Germline V gene lookup returns CDR1 LNHDA and CDR2 SQIVND (reference sequence). The CDR3 has 12 amino acids. In DNA form, the CDR3 reads TGTGCCAGTACCCAGGGGGGCGAAGGCTACACCTTC. Translated, it gives CASTQGGEGYTF.

This clone was recorded once. The CDR3 DNA reads as TGTGCCAGCAGTTTTTGGGGACTAGGGCGCTACAATGAGCAGTTCTTC. Its translation is CASSFWGLGRYNEQFF. The chain couples TRBV28 to TRBJ2-1; TRBD2 aligns across 8 bases. Germline V gene lookup returns CDR1 MDHEN and CDR2 SYDVKM. CDR3 length: 16 residues. Trimming cost V 3 bases and J 3 bases; bases outside gene matches: 7.

The CDR3 reads CAISEDRGPRQPQHF. CDR3 DNA sequence: TGTGCCATCAGTGAGGACAGGGGGCCGCGTCAGCCCCAGCATTTT. The V and J genes are TRBV10-3 and TRBJ1-5; 10 positions agree with TRBD1. Germline trimming cut 2 bases from V and 6 bases from J; bases unmatched to any gene: 4. This CDR3 contains 15 residues. CDR1 and CDR2 from the germline V gene are ENHRY and SYGVKD.

The rearrangement uses TRBV9 and TRBJ2-1; a possible D gene is TRBD2 (5 bases). Germline assignment: CDR1 SGDLS and CDR2 YYNGEE. The germline V and J ends were trimmed by 3 bases and 3 bases, with 10 bases remaining between them. This CDR3 is 14 amino acids long. The CDR3 loop is CASSASGRYNEQFF. CDR3 in DNA: TGTGCCAGCAGCGCCAGCGGCCGCTACAATGAGCAGTTCTTC.

The chain carries TRBV28 and TRBJ1-5; D gene ambiguous. V was trimmed by 5 bases and J by 7 bases, leaving 9 bases between them. The V gene's germline CDR1 is MDHEN and CDR2 SYDVKM. This CDR3 has 12 residues. The CDR3 loop reads CASSPNFQPQHF. The CDR3 nucleotides are TGTGCCAGCAGTCCGAACTTCCAGCCCCAGCATTTT.

This chain uses TRBV10-3 with TRBJ1-1; the D gene is possibly TRBD1 (5 bases). This CDR3 comprises 14 residues. Germline V gene sequence: CDR1 ENHRY, CDR2 SYGVKD. V lost 3 bases to trimming and J lost 5 bases, with 13 bases between them. The CDR3 nucleotides read TGTGCCATCAGTGACAGGGCGGGGGGAACTGAAGCTTTCTTT. Amino acid sequence: CAISDRAGGTEAFF.

The DNA of the CDR3 is TGTGCCAGCAGCCTCACCTCCCTTCAGGGGGCTTTCTTT. This translates into CASSLTSLQGAFF. The chain couples TRBV5-5 to TRBJ1-1, with D perhaps matching TRBD1 (6 bases). The V and J ends lost 4 bases and 11 bases respectively, with 18 bases between them. The CDR3 is 13 residues long. Germline V gene lookup returns CDR1 SGHKS and CDR2 YYEKEE (reference sequence).

This CDR3 is CATSGTSGRLNEQFF. The CDR3 nucleotides read TGTGCCACCAGCGGGACTAGCGGGAGATTAAATGAGCAGTTCTTC. V gene TRBV15 combines with J gene TRBJ2-1, with 14 bases that match TRBD2. The CDR3 extends over 15 amino acids. The V gene's germline CDR1 is LNHNV and CDR2 YYDKDF (reference sequence). The ends lost 5 bases at V and 7 bases at J; junction bases unmatched: 4.

The chain joins TRBV10-3 to TRBJ2-7, with D possibly TRBD2 on 5 matching bases. Germline lookup yields CDR1 ENHRY and CDR2 SYGVKD. The V and J ends lost 2 bases and 2 bases respectively, with 7 bases between them. This CDR3 region has 13 residues. The DNA of the CDR3 is TGTGCCATCAGTGAGGAGGGAACCTACGAGCAGTACTTC. Protein sequence: CAISEEGTYEQYF.

This chain uses TRBV28 with TRBJ2-1; 11 bases align to TRBD1. The germline CDR1 and CDR2 sequences are MDHEN and SYDVKM. V lost 4 bases, J lost 3 bases, and 5 bases stayed unmatched. The CDR3 extends over 16 amino acids. This chain's CDR3 is CASSSADRGHYNEQFF. CDR3 DNA sequence: TGTGCCAGCAGTTCCGCGGACAGGGGGCACTACAATGAGCAGTTCTTC.

The J gene is TRBJ2-2, the V gene TRBV11-1; D possibly corresponds to TRBD1 (5 bases). Trimming took 4 bases from V and 3 from J, leaving 6 bases between them. The germline V gene encodes CDR1 SGHAT and CDR2 FQDESV (reference sequence). The length of the CDR3 is 13 residues. The CDR3 is CASSSGYTGELFF. In DNA form, the CDR3 reads TGTGCCAGCAGCTCAGGGTACACCGGGGAGCTGTTTTTT. Combining the CDR3 with reference TRBV11-1 and TRBJ2-2 gives the whole variable domain EAEVAQSPRYKITEKSQAVAFWCDPISGHATLYWYRQILGQGPELLVQFQDESVVDDSQLPKDRFSAERLKGVDSTLKIQPAELGDSAMYLCASSSGYTGELFFGEGSRLTVL.

The rearrangement uses TRBV13 and TRBJ2-5, with TRBD1 matching 12 bases. The V and J ends lost 2 bases and 5 bases, in that order; junction bases with no gene match: 6. Germline CDR1 is PRHDT and CDR2 is FYEKMQ (reference sequence). The CDR3 length is 16 residues. The CDR3 is CASSLWGQGAGETQYF. Written as DNA, the CDR3 is TGTGCCAGCAGCTTATGGGGACAGGGGGCCGGGGAGACCCAGTACTTC.

This chain links TRBV11-3 with TRBJ1-2, with D uncertain. The germline V gene encodes CDR1 SGHNT and CDR2 YENEEA. This CDR3 spans 13 amino acids. Deletions cut 1 base from V and 7 bases from J, with 10 bases between. The CDR3 DNA sequence: TGTGCCAGCAGCTTAGTAGTTGAGGGTGGCTACACCTTC. This gives the protein CASSLVVEGGYTF.

The genes are TRBV6-1 and TRBJ2-2, with D tentatively TRBD2 (5 bases). V was clipped by 2 bases and J by 1 base, with 11 bases between them. Germline lookup yields CDR1 MNHNS and CDR2 SASEGT. The CDR3 is 16 residues long. CDR3 sequence (DNA): TGTGCCAGCAGTGAATATGGCGGAGGGAACACCGGGGAGCTGTTTTTT. The encoded protein is CASSEYGGGNTGELFF.

The rearrangement uses TRBV27 and TRBJ2-4; D gene unclear. Per the germline V gene, CDR1 is MNHEY and CDR2 is SMNVEV (reference sequence). V shed 4 bases and J shed 0 bases, with 4 bases lying between them. The CDR3 is 13 residues long. This chain's CDR3 is CASSSVAKNIQYF. Here the CDR3 DNA reads TGTGCCAGCAGTTCCGTAGCCAAAAACATTCAGTACTTC.

The J gene is TRBJ2-7, the V gene TRBV11-2; tentatively, D is TRBD1 (6 bases). The germline V gene encodes CDR1 SGHAT and CDR2 FQNNGV. The CDR3 sequence is 16 residues long. V was clipped by 1 base and J by 3 bases, with 16 bases between them. The CDR3 loop is CASSLGDSGHGYEQYF. Written as DNA, the CDR3 is TGTGCCAGCAGCTTAGGCGATTCGGGACACGGCTACGAGCAGTACTTC.

This chain connects TRBV27 to TRBJ2-7, with 8 positions matching TRBD1. V shed 0 bases, J shed 2 bases, and the junction held 0 bases outside the gene matches. There are 14 residues in the CDR3. The germline V gene encodes CDR1 MNHEY and CDR2 SMNVEV (reference sequence). The CDR3 reads CASSLSTGAYEQYF. DNA of the CDR3: TGTGCCAGCAGTTTATCGACAGGGGCCTACGAGCAGTACTTC.

This sequence joins TRBV19 and TRBJ2-1, with TRBD2 identical over 14 bases. CDR1 and CDR2 from the germline V gene are LNHDA and SQIVND (reference sequence). The CDR3 has 17 residues. The ends lost 4 bases at V and 9 bases at J; junction bases unmatched: 11. The CDR3 here is CASSKLPGLAGEFEQFF. CDR3 in DNA: TGTGCCAGTAGTAAACTTCCGGGACTAGCGGGAGAGTTTGAGCAGTTCTTC. The entire variable domain, with the rest obtained from reference TRBV19 and TRBJ2-1, is as follows: DGGITQSPKYLFRKEGQNVTLSCEQNLNHDAMYWYRQDPGQGLRLIYYSQIVNDFQKGDIAEGYSVSREKKESFPLTVTSAQKNPTAFYLCASSKLPGLAGEFEQFFGPGTRLTVL.

This clone appeared once. Here the CDR3 reads CASSPRGLENTGELFF. CDR3 nucleotides: TGTGCCAGCAGTCCCCGAGGCCTCGAAAACACCGGGGAGCTGTTTTTT. V gene TRBV11-3 combines with J gene TRBJ2-2; D ambiguous. This CDR3 comprises 16 residues. Germline V lookup: CDR1 SGHNT, CDR2 YENEEA. Trimming pared 6 bases from V and 2 bases from J, leaving 16 bases between.

The chain joins TRBV9 to TRBJ1-3; 9 bases line up with TRBD1. The CDR3 runs 15 residues. V lost 4 bases to trimming and J lost 7 bases; unmatched junction nucleotides: 9. Germline V gives CDR1 SGDLS, CDR2 YYNGEE. The CDR3 spells CASSRGQGRGNTIYF. CDR3 in DNA: TGTGCCAGCAGCCGGGGACAGGGAAGGGGTAACACCATATATTTT.